Each of the 13 T cell receptor beta chains below was sequenced from the same sample in a study of blood T cell repertoires in COVID-19. Libraries were prepared by immunoSEQ multiplex PCR; TCRdb keeps only in-frame clonotypes and omits some of them. Among over 45,000 clones listed, roughly 78% were seen once. The sequencing sample was made of peripheral blood. Source of these receptors: an elderly woman with acute or convalescent COVID-19.

The gene calls are TRBV11-2 and TRBJ2-7; 8 bases fit TRBD2. After removal of 5 bases from V and 6 bases from J, the junction contained 6 bases not matched to a gene. The CDR3 extends over 13 amino acids. Per germline, CDR1 SGHAT and CDR2 FQNNGV. CDR3 sequence reads: CASSVQTSVEQYF. DNA of the CDR3: TGTGCCAGCAGCGTACAGACTAGCGTCGAGCAGTACTTC. Filled out from reference TRBV11-2 and TRBJ2-7, the complete variable domain reads EAGVAQSPRYKIIEKRQSVAFWCNPISGHATLYWYQQILGQGPKLLIQFQNNGVVDDSQLPKDRFSAERLKGVDSTLKIQPAKLEDSAVYLCASSVQTSVEQYFGPGTRLTVT.

The rearrangement joins TRBV5-1 to TRBJ2-7; tentative D call: TRBD1 (6 bases). The germline CDR1 and CDR2 sequences are SGHRS and YFSETQ. The CDR3 covers 15 residues. V was shortened by 0 bases and J by 2 bases, with 12 bases between the two germline ends. CDR3 sequence: CASSLESGDTYEQYF. DNA for the CDR3: TGCGCCAGCAGCTTGGAGTCCGGGGACACCTACGAGCAGTACTTC.

This clone has only one observation. The gene calls are TRBV6-1 and TRBJ2-5; D unclear. V was shortened by 1 base and J by 3 bases, with 9 bases between the two germline ends. Germline CDR1 reads MNHNS; CDR2 reads SASEGT. CDR3 length: 14 amino acids. DNA for the CDR3: TGTGCCAGCAGTGAAGGACACCCGGAAGAGACCCAGTACTTC. It codes for CASSEGHPEETQYF.

V gene TRBV29-1 combines with J gene TRBJ1-2; 8 positions agree with TRBD1. The V gene end was trimmed by 8 bases and the J gene end by 8 bases; junction bases not matched to a gene: 13. Germline assignment: CDR1 SQVTM and CDR2 ANQGSEA. This CDR3 contains 13 residues. The CDR3 reads CSIRNQGAGGYTF. DNA of the CDR3: TGCAGCATAAGGAACCAGGGGGCGGGCGGCTACACCTTC.

The chain joins TRBV21-1 to TRBJ2-1; TRBD1, the D gene given by the table, was not confirmed from the DNA. TRBV21-1 is given as a pseudogene. This CDR3 spans 17 amino acids. CDR3 amino acids: CASSKDFGERGSDEQFF. DNA for the CDR3: TGTGCCAGCAGCAAAGATTTCGGGGAGAGGGGGTCAGATGAGCAGTTCTTC.

The rearrangement links TRBV11-2 to TRBJ2-4; 9 bases line up with TRBD2. CDR3 length equals 19 residues. V was clipped by 1 base and J by 0 bases; unmatched bases: 10. CDR1 is SGHAT and CDR2 is FQNNGV in the germline V gene. The CDR3 bases are TGTGCCAGCAGCTTAGTAGCGGGAGCCGGTGTCTTAGCCAAAAACATTCAGTACTTC. Protein product: CASSLVAGAGVLAKNIQYF.

The genes are TRBV6-6 and TRBJ2-3; weak D call: TRBD1 (7 bases). V was shortened by 7 bases and J by 8 bases, with 13 bases between the two germline ends. CDR3 length equals 12 residues. Germline CDR1 reads MNHNY; CDR2 reads SVGAGI (reference sequence). The CDR3 loop reads CASTSGGGTQYF. The DNA for the CDR3 is TGTGCCAGCACCTCAGGGGGAGGTACGCAGTATTTT.

The chain has TRBV28 and TRBJ1-6, with no clear D. Trimming cost V 2 bases and J 9 bases, with 5 bases left between them. The CDR3 is made up of 12 amino acids. The germline V gene encodes CDR1 MDHEN and CDR2 SYDVKM. The CDR3 bases are TGTGCCAGCAGTTTAGGAGTTTCACCCCTCCACTTT. This gives the protein CASSLGVSPLHF.

This rearrangement joins TRBV3-1 (or the pseudogene TRBV3-2) to TRBJ2-2, with 9 nucleotides matching TRBD1. Germline V gene data show CDR1 as LGHDT and CDR2 as YNNKEL (reference sequence). The V and J ends lost 1 base and 4 bases, in that order; junction bases with no gene match: 4. The CDR3 consists of 16 residues. CDR3 in DNA: TGTGCCAGCAGCCAAGTTGGGACAGGGTTCACCGGGGAGCTGTTTTTT. This gives the protein CASSQVGTGFTGELFF.

The chain recombines TRBV20-1 with TRBJ2-1, with 9 bases identical to TRBD1. Germline V gene data show CDR1 as DFQATT and CDR2 as SNEGSKA (reference sequence). With V trimmed by 3 bases and J by 7 bases, 10 bases remained unmatched. The CDR3 spans 15 residues. This chain's CDR3 is CSASDLGQGMNEQFF. The DNA of the CDR3 is TGCAGTGCTAGTGACCTGGGACAGGGTATGAATGAGCAGTTCTTC.

This rearrangement joins TRBV27 to TRBJ2-1, with TRBD1 matching over 10 bases. Germline CDR1 and CDR2: MNHEY and SMNVEV (reference sequence). The junction had 7 bases not matched to a gene; V was cut back by 2 bases and J by 6 bases. The CDR3 contains 16 residues. The CDR3 here is CASSLRSGTGANEQFF. In DNA form, the CDR3 reads TGTGCCAGCAGTTTACGGAGCGGGACAGGGGCCAATGAGCAGTTCTTC.

V gene TRBV7-9 combines with J gene TRBJ1-6; no definite D call. Germline assignment: CDR1 SEHNR and CDR2 FQNEAQ (reference sequence). The V and J ends lost 4 bases and 13 bases respectively, with 14 bases between them. This CDR3 contains 13 residues. The CDR3 sequence is CASSSAVLAPLHF. The CDR3 DNA reads as TGTGCCAGCAGCTCCGCCGTTCTTGCGCCCCTCCACTTT. The full variable domain, with the rest looked up from reference TRBV7-9 and TRBJ1-6, is DTGVSQNPRHKITKRGQNVTFRCDPISEHNRLYWYRQTLGQGPEFLTYFQNEAQLEKSRLLSDRFSAERPKGSFSTLEIQRTEQGDSAMYLCASSSAVLAPLHFGNGTRLTVT.

The J gene is TRBJ2-1, the V gene TRBV18; D may be TRBD2 (5 bases). The CDR3 is made up of 16 amino acids. CDR1 KGHSH and CDR2 LQKENI come from the germline V gene. V was shortened by 2 bases and J by 0 bases, with 11 bases between the two germline ends. CDR3 in amino acids: CASSPLSRVSYNEQFF. CDR3 nucleotides: TGTGCCAGCTCACCATTATCGAGGGTCTCCTACAATGAGCAGTTCTTC.